The 18 T cell receptor beta chains below come from one sample, sequenced in a study of T-cell reconstitution after alpha-beta-depleted transplantation in children. Unique molecular identifiers featured in how the TCRbeta library was prepared. TCRdb re-analysed the PCR reads in MiXCR, keeping a single row per CDR3 protein. The table lists some 520,000 distinct CDR3 sequences, about 33% of them singletons. The sample consisted of PBMCs from the stem cell graft donor, taken from the stem cell graft. The source is a human donor who donated a stem cell graft to a child with aplastic anemia.

The V gene is TRBV4-1, the J gene TRBJ2-3, with D perhaps being TRBD1 or TRBD2 (5 bases each). The germline gives CDR1 MGHRA, CDR2 YSYEKL. The CDR3 covers 13 residues. Trimming removed 5 bases from V and 5 bases from J, with 11 bases in between. CDR3 protein: CASSLGRQDTQYF. The CDR3 DNA sequence: TGCGCCAGCAGCTTGGGACGGCAAGATACGCAGTATTTT.

This clonotype was observed once. The rearrangement joins TRBV11-1 to TRBJ2-1; 13 bases fit TRBD2. The length of the CDR3 is 19 residues. Germline lookup yields CDR1 SGHAT and CDR2 FQDESV (reference sequence). V trimming: 5 bases; J trimming: 0 bases; junction bases outside the gene matches: 10. CDR3 amino acids: CASSMPTSGRQSSYNEQFF. In DNA form, the CDR3 reads TGTGCCAGCAGCATGCCGACTAGCGGGAGGCAAAGCTCCTACAATGAGCAGTTCTTC. The full variable domain, completed using reference TRBV11-1 and TRBJ2-1, is EAEVAQSPRYKITEKSQAVAFWCDPISGHATLYWYRQILGQGPELLVQFQDESVVDDSQLPKDRFSAERLKGVDSTLKIQPAELGDSAMYLCASSMPTSGRQSSYNEQFFGPGTRLTVL.

Here the CDR3 reads CASSLRLTGRTGELFF. CDR3 nucleotides: TGTGCCAGCTCACTTCGGCTCACAGGGCGCACCGGGGAGCTGTTTTTT. The chain employs TRBV18 and TRBJ2-2; a possible D gene is TRBD1 (6 bases). Germline V lookup: CDR1 KGHSH, CDR2 LQKENI. This CDR3 region has 16 residues. V was pared by 4 bases and J by 4 bases, with 16 bases between.

This clonotype was seen a single time. The rearrangement uses TRBV25-1 and TRBJ1-1; TRBD1 is a possible D gene (6 bases). The CDR3 is 13 residues long. Trimming took 1 base from V and 10 from J, leaving 13 bases between them. Per the germline V gene, CDR1 is MGHDK and CDR2 is SYGVNS. The CDR3 reads CASSESGRGGAFF. The CDR3 bases are TGTGCCAGCAGTGAATCGGGAAGAGGGGGAGCTTTCTTT.

The chain has TRBV29-1 and TRBJ1-3; 9 bases are a match to TRBD1. CDR1 and CDR2 from the germline V gene are SQVTM and ANQGSEA. The V segment lost 1 base and the J segment 4 bases; nucleotides outside the gene matches: 5. This CDR3 comprises 15 residues. CDR3 residues: CSVEATGGWGNTIYF. The DNA for the CDR3 is TGCAGCGTTGAAGCCACAGGGGGCTGGGGAAACACCATATATTTT.

Only a few counts were recorded for this clonotype. This chain uses TRBV3-1 with TRBJ1-5; D perhaps matches TRBD1 (6 bases). CDR1 and CDR2 (germline): LGHDT, YNNKEL (reference sequence). Trimming took 2 bases from V and 2 from J, leaving 7 bases between them. The CDR3 has 14 residues. The CDR3 is CASSQSGGNQPQHF. The CDR3 nucleotides read TGTGCCAGCAGCCAATCAGGGGGCAATCAGCCCCAGCATTTT.

The chain couples TRBV27 to TRBJ2-2; TRBD2 agrees at 8 bases. The V gene end was trimmed by 2 bases and the J gene end by 6 bases; junction bases not matched to a gene: 5. CDR1 and CDR2 (germline): MNHEY, SMNVEV (reference sequence). The CDR3 is 15 residues long. CDR3 loop: CASSLSGRSAGELFF. The CDR3, as DNA: TGTGCCAGCAGTTTAAGCGGGAGAAGCGCCGGGGAGCTGTTTTTT.

This clonotype has more than one count but fewer than ten. This sequence joins TRBV20-1 and TRBJ2-1, with D possibly being TRBD2 (5 bases). The CDR3 is made up of 11 amino acids. Germline assignment: CDR1 DFQATT and CDR2 SNEGSKA (reference sequence). Trimming cost V 7 bases and J 9 bases, with 13 bases left between them. For the CDR3, the DNA is TGCAGTGTTCAGAGCGGTGCTGAGCAGTTCTTC. It specifies CSVQSGAEQFF.

The chain combines TRBV7-9 with TRBJ2-7; 7 positions agree with TRBD1. Germline V CDR1 and CDR2: SEHNR, FQNEAQ (reference sequence). The junction had 6 bases not matched to a gene; V was cut back by 1 base and J by 3 bases. The CDR3 sequence is 15 residues long. The CDR3 DNA reads TGTGCCAGCAGCTTAGTACGGGGACAGAACTACGAGCAGTACGTC. Residues: CASSLVRGQNYEQYV.

This clonotype was detected only a few times. This chain uses TRBV29-1 with TRBJ2-1, with 8 bases aligning to TRBD2. Germline V gene lookup returns CDR1 SQVTM and CDR2 ANQGSEA. This CDR3 has 14 residues. After removal of 1 base from V and 5 bases from J, the junction contained 4 bases not matched to a gene. CDR3 protein: CSVEGILADNEQFF. The CDR3 DNA reads as TGCAGCGTTGAAGGAATACTAGCGGACAATGAGCAGTTCTTC.

The rearrangement links TRBV20-1 to TRBJ2-1; D is possibly TRBD1 or TRBD2 (5 bases each). The germline V gene encodes CDR1 DFQATT and CDR2 SNEGSKA (reference sequence). This CDR3 has 12 amino acids. V lost 3 bases and J 9 bases, leaving 12 bases between the germline ends. The CDR3 loop is CSASGTSLEQFF. As DNA, the CDR3 is TGCAGTGCTAGTGGGACGTCGCTTGAGCAGTTCTTC.

Ten or more counts support this clonotype. The V call is TRBV29-1, the J call TRBJ2-7, with 10 positions matching TRBD2. There are 14 residues in the CDR3. With 6 bases clipped from V and 5 bases from J, the junction kept 10 bases outside the gene matches. Per germline, CDR1 SQVTM and CDR2 ANQGSEA. CDR3 nucleotide sequence: TGCAGCGTCACTCTAGCGGGAGTGGGGAACGAGCAGTACTTC. Translating it yields CSVTLAGVGNEQYF.

This sequence joins TRBV7-2 and TRBJ2-1; 8 nucleotides match TRBD2. V was pared by 1 base and J by 4 bases, with 9 bases of the junction left unmatched. The CDR3 runs to 17 residues. Germline values: CDR1 SGHTA, CDR2 FQGNSA. The CDR3 sequence is CASSLVPGLEVYNEQFF. CDR3 nucleotides: TGTGCCAGCAGCTTAGTCCCGGGACTAGAGGTTTACAATGAGCAGTTCTTC.

Comments on this clonotype: One base away lies a much larger clone, so this may be a sequencing read error. The V and J genes are TRBV27 and TRBJ2-3; TRBD1 matches at 7 bases. Germline values: CDR1 MNHEY, CDR2 SMNVEV (reference sequence). The CDR3 is 14 amino acids. The CDR3 region has the DNA TGTGCCAGCAGTTCCGGGACAGAGACAGGTACGCAGTATTTT. This sequence encodes CASSSGTETGTQYF.

In this sample, this clonotype turned up a few times. This chain uses TRBV19 with TRBJ1-5; D perhaps matches TRBD1 (5 bases). The CDR3 has 16 residues. Germline values: CDR1 LNHDA, CDR2 SQIVND (reference sequence). Trimming removed 0 bases at V and 5 bases at J, with 14 bases between. The CDR3, as DNA: TGTGCCAGTAGTATAGATCCCGGGGGGAGATATCAGCCCCAGCATTTT. This codes for CASSIDPGGRYQPQHF. Looking up the rest from reference TRBV19 and TRBJ1-5 gives the full variable domain: DGGITQSPKYLFRKEGQNVTLSCEQNLNHDAMYWYRQDPGQGLRLIYYSQIVNDFQKGDIAEGYSVSREKKESFPLTVTSAQKNPTAFYLCASSIDPGGRYQPQHFGDGTRLSIL.

The J gene is TRBJ2-7, the V gene TRBV7-2; D might be TRBD1 (7 bases). The CDR3 covers 15 residues. Germline lookup yields CDR1 SGHTA and CDR2 FQGNSA. V lost 0 bases, J lost 2 bases, and 11 bases lay in between. The chain's CDR3 is CASSLAQGGPYEQYF. CDR3 bases: TGTGCCAGCAGCTTAGCCCAGGGGGGACCCTACGAGCAGTACTTC.

DNA of the CDR3: TGTGCCAGCAGTTCAGGGGTGGGGAGGCCCTACAATGAGCAGTTCTTC. Translating it yields CASSSGVGRPYNEQFF. The chain couples TRBV12-3 or TRBV12-4 to TRBJ2-1; the D gene could be TRBD1 or TRBD2 (6 bases each). The CDR3 is 16 amino acids. Trimming stripped 4 bases from V and 2 bases from J, with 15 bases between.

This clonotype was seen more than once but under ten times. The chain uses TRBV5-1 and TRBJ2-1, with 7 bases aligning to TRBD2. Unmatched junction bases numbered 6, after V lost 4 bases and J lost 8 bases. Per the germline V gene, CDR1 is SGHRS and CDR2 is YFSETQ. The CDR3 has 13 amino acids. CDR3: CASSPDGLDEQFF. The CDR3 DNA follows: TGCGCCAGCAGCCCGGACGGACTAGATGAGCAGTTCTTC. The full variable domain, with the rest looked up from reference TRBV5-1 and TRBJ2-1, is KAGVTQTPRYLIKTRGQQVTLSCSPISGHRSVSWYQQTPGQGLQFLFEYFSETQRNKGNFPGRFSGRQFSNSRSEMNVSTLELGDSALYLCASSPDGLDEQFFGPGTRLTVL.